This TCR beta chain came from a study of glioma-infiltrating T cells. Notes on the study in general: Non-neoplastic patients had below-expected tissue-blood divergence, while all gliomas exceeded expectation.

For this clonotype: What it recognizes is unknown. At one of its ends the junction is not consistent with the germline gene, which may arise from a read error.

The germline V gene encodes CDR1 MNHEY and CDR2 SMNVEV (reference sequence). CDR3 size: 15 residues. Amplification of TCR alpha and beta CDR3 regions from RNA used iRepertoire nested multiplex PCR. Input was about 85-450 ng of tissue mRNA or PBMC total RNA. TCRdb reanalysed the multiplex PCR reads using MiXCR and keeps one entry per CDR3 protein. This table has roughly 190,000 distinct CDR3 sequences, roughly 32% appearing once. The chain uses TRBV27 and TRBJ2-3; weak D call: TRBD2 (5 bases). The sequenced sample consisted of glioma tissue, nonneoplastic brain tissue, or PBMCs (not recorded which). The clonotype originates from a human donor with low-grade glioma or glioblastoma, undergoing nonglioma brain surgery, or in good health (not recorded which). CDR3 bases: TGTGCCTGCAGTTTCACTAGTCTACCCCGAGGTACGCAGTATTTT. Amino acid sequence: CACSFTSLPRGTQYF.